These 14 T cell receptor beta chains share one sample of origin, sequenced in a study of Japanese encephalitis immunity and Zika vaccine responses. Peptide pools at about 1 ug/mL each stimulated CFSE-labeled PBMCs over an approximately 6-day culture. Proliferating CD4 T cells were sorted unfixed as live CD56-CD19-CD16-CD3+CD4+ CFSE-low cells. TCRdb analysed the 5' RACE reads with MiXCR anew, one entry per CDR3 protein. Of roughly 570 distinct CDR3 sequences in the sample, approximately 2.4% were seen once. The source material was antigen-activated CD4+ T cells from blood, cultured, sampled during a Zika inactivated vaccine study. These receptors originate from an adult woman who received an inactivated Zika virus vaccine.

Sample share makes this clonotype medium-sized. CDR3 sequence reads: CAISEPPGLPGGETQYF. The CDR3 DNA sequence: TGTGCCATCAGTGAGCCCCCGGGACTCCCGGGCGGTGAGACCCAGTACTTC. The chain couples TRBV10-3 to TRBJ2-5; tentatively, D is TRBD2 (6 bases). CDR1 is ENHRY and CDR2 is SYGVKD in the germline V gene. Trimming left V 2 bases short and J 5 bases short, with 21 bases between. The CDR3 spans 17 residues.

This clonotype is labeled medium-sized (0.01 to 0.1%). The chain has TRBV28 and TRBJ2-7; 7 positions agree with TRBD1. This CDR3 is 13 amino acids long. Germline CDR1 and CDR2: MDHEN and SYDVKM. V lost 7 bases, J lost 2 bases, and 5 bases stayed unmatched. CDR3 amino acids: CASMYRGTYEQYF. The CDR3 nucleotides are TGTGCCAGCATGTACAGGGGTACCTACGAGCAGTACTTC.

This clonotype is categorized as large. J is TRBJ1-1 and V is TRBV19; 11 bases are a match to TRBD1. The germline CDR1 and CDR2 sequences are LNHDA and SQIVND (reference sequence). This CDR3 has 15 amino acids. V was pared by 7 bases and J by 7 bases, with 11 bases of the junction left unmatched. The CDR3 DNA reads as TGTGCCAGTAAGCGAGGACCGGGACAGGGGGTTGAAGCTTTCTTT. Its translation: CASKRGPGQGVEAFF. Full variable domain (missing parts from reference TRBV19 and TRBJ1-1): DGGITQSPKYLFRKEGQNVTLSCEQNLNHDAMYWYRQDPGQGLRLIYYSQIVNDFQKGDIAEGYSVSREKKESFPLTVTSAQKNPTAFYLCASKRGPGQGVEAFFGQGTRLTVV.

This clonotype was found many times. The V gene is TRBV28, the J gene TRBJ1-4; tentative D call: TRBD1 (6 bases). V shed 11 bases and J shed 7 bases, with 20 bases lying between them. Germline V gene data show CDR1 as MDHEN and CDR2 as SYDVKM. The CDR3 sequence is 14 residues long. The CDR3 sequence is CAVTRGGAGEKLFF. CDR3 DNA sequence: TGTGCCGTAACCCGAGGGGGGGCAGGTGAAAAACTGTTTTTT.

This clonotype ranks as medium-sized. The CDR3 nucleotides read TGTGCCAGCAGCTTTCGTACGAGGAGCTCTGGGGCCAACGTCCTGACTTTC. This codes for CASSFRTRSSGANVLTF. The chain has TRBV7-3 and TRBJ2-6, with unresolved D. The germline V gene has CDR1 SGHTA and CDR2 FQGTGA. The CDR3 is made up of 17 amino acids. The ends were cut back, 3 bases at V and 0 bases at J, with 12 bases in the middle. Full variable domain (remainder filled in from reference TRBV7-3 and TRBJ2-6): GAGVSQTPSNKVTEKGKYVELRCDPISGHTALYWYRQSLGQGPEFLIYFQGTGAADDSGLPNDRFFAVRPEGSVSTLKIQRTERGDSAVYLCASSFRTRSSGANVLTFGAGSRLTVL.

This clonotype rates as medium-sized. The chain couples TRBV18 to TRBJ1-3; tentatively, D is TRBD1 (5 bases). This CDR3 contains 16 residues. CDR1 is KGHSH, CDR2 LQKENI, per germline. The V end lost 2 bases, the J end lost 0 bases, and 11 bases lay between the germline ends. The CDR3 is CASSPGGLSSGNTIYF. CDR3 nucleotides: TGTGCCAGCTCACCAGGGGGATTGAGCTCTGGAAACACCATATATTTT.

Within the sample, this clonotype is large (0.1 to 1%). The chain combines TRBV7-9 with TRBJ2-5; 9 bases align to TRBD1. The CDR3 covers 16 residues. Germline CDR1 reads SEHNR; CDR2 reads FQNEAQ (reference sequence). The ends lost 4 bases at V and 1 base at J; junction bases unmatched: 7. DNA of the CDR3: TGTGCCAGCAGCTCAAGCGGGACAGGGACCCAAGAGACCCAGTACTTC. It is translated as CASSSSGTGTQETQYF.

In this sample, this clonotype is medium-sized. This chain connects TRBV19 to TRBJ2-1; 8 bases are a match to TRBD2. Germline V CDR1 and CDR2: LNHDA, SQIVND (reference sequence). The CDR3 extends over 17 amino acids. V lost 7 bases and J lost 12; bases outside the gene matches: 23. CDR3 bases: TGTGCCAGTAACTCGTATAGTACTAGCGGATGGGGGGAGGGGCAGTTCTTC. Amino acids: CASNSYSTSGWGEGQFF.

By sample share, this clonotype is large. The CDR3 is CASSLAGQGEAFF. The CDR3 DNA sequence: TGTGCCAGCAGCTTAGCGGGACAGGGTGAAGCTTTCTTT. V is TRBV7-9 and J is TRBJ1-1; 9 nucleotides align to TRBD1. Germline V gene lookup returns CDR1 SEHNR and CDR2 FQNEAQ (reference sequence). V dropped 0 bases and J dropped 7; count of bases not matched to a gene: 0. The CDR3 is 13 residues long. Drawing the rest from reference TRBV7-9 and TRBJ1-1, the complete variable domain is DTGVSQNPRHKITKRGQNVTFRCDPISEHNRLYWYRQTLGQGPEFLTYFQNEAQLEKSRLLSDRFSAERPKGSFSTLEIQRTEQGDSAMYLCASSLAGQGEAFFGQGTRLTVV.

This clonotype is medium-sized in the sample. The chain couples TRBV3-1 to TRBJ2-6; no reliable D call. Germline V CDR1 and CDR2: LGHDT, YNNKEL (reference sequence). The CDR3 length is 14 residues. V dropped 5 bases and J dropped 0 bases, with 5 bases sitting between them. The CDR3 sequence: CASSVTSGANVLTF. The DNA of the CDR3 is TGTGCCAGCAGCGTTACCTCTGGGGCCAACGTCCTGACTTTC.

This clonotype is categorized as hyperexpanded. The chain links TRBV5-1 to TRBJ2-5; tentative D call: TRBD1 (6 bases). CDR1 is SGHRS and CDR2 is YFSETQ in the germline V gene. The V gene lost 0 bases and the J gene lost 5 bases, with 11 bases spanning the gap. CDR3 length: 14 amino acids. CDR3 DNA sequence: TGCGCCAGCAGCTTGGGGCCAGGGGTTGAGACCCAGTACTTC. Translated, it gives CASSLGPGVETQYF.

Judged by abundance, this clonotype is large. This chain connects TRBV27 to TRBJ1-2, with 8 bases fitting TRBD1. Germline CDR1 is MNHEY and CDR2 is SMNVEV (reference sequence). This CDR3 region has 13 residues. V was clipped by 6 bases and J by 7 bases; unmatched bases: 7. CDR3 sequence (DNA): TGTGCCAGCAGGCCGGACAGGGCGGGTGGCTACACCTTC. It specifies CASRPDRAGGYTF.

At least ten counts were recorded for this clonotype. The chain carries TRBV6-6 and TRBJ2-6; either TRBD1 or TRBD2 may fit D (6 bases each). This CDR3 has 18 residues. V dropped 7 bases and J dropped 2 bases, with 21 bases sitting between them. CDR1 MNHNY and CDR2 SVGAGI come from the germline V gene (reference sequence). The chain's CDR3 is CASIKRAGDFAGANVLTF. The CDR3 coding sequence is TGTGCCAGCATCAAAAGGGCAGGGGACTTTGCTGGGGCCAACGTCCTGACTTTC.

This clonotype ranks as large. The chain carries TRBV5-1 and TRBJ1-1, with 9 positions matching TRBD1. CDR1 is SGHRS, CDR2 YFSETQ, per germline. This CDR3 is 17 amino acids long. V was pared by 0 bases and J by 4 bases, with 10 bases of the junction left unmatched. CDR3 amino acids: CASSLAPTGQGVTEAFF. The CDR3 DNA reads TGCGCCAGCAGCTTGGCCCCAACGGGACAGGGTGTCACTGAAGCTTTCTTT.